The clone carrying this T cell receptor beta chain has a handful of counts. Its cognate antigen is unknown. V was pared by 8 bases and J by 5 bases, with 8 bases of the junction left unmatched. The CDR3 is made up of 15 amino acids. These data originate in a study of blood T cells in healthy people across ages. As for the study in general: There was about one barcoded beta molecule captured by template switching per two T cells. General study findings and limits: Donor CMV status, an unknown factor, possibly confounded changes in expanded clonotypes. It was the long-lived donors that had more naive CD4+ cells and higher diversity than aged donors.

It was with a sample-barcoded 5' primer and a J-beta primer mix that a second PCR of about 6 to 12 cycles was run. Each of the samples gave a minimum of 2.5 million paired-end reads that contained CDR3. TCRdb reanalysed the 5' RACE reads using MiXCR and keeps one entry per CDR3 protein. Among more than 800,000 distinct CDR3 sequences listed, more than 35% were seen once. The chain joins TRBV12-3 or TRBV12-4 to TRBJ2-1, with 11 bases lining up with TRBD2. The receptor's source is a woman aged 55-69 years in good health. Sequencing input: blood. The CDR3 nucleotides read TGTGCCAGCGAGCACTTAGCGGGAGGGAACAATGAGCAGTTCTTC. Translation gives CASEHLAGGNNEQFF.